One and the same sample provided the 18 T cell receptor beta chains below, sequenced in a study of cytomegalovirus exposure and HLA in healthy donors. In the PCR, 60 Vbeta and 13 Jbeta primers were used. Sequencing used immunoSEQ multiplex PCR; TCRdb keeps in-frame clones, though not all of them. The sample records 40,000 to 55,000 clones, around 70% being singletons. The sequenced sample was PBMCs. The receptors originated from a woman aged 50 to 65 in good health and CMV-seronegative.

The chain recombines TRBV18 with TRBJ2-2; D might be TRBD1 (5 bases). The ends were cut back, 2 bases at V and 6 bases at J, with 16 bases in the middle. The CDR3 consists of 16 residues. Germline loops: CDR1 KGHSH, CDR2 LQKENI. The CDR3 DNA is TGTGCCAGCTCACCAGAAGGCCAGGGTTTGTCCGGGGAGCTGTTTTTT. Residues: CASSPEGQGLSGELFF.

Notes on this clone: Other DNA sequences in the same sample also yield this CDR3. The chain has TRBV2 and TRBJ2-1; 13 bases are shared with TRBD2. CDR3 length: 15 residues. Germline lookup yields CDR1 SNHLY and CDR2 FYNNEI. J lost 4 bases, V lost 6 bases, and 3 bases had no gene match. CDR3 loop: CASSVLAGGYNEQFF. Written as DNA, the CDR3 is TGTGCCAGCAGCGTACTAGCGGGGGGGTACAATGAGCAGTTCTTC.

The V and J genes are TRBV30 and TRBJ1-3; D not certain. Germline CDR1 GTSNPN, CDR2 SVGIG (reference sequence). The CDR3 totals 15 residues. The V end was cut by 1 base, the J end by 0 bases, with 10 bases between. CDR3 sequence (DNA): TGTGCCTGGAGTGCGCAGGTGAACTCTGGAAACACCATATATTTT. This translates into CAWSAQVNSGNTIYF.

In the case of this clone: This specimen includes other DNA sequences encoding the same CDR3. The V gene is TRBV30, the J gene TRBJ1-1; TRBD1 aligns across 9 bases. The trim removed 8 bases at V and 2 bases at J, leaving 6 bases unmatched. The germline V gene encodes CDR1 GTSNPN and CDR2 SVGIG (reference sequence). This CDR3 region has 13 residues. This CDR3 is CAGEDRGNTEAFF. In nucleotides, the CDR3 is TGTGCCGGTGAGGACAGGGGAAACACTGAAGCTTTCTTT.

V and J are TRBV6-1 and TRBJ1-5; a weak D match, TRBD1 (5 bases). This CDR3 is 13 amino acids long. Trimming shortened V by 2 bases and J by 7 bases, and 9 bases separated the two germline ends. Germline loops: CDR1 MNHNS, CDR2 SASEGT. CDR3 DNA: TGTGCCAGCAGTGAATACGGGGGGCAGCCCCAGCATTTT. This encodes CASSEYGGQPQHF.

The V gene is TRBV19, the J gene TRBJ2-7; TRBD1 agrees at 10 bases. V shed 6 bases and J 4 bases; nucleotides not matched to a gene: 6. This CDR3 is built from 14 residues. Germline CDR1 reads LNHDA; CDR2 reads SQIVND (reference sequence). CDR3 residues: CASSWTGGQYEQYF. The CDR3 DNA sequence: TGTGCCAGTAGCTGGACAGGGGGGCAATACGAGCAGTACTTC. Supplemented by reference TRBV19 and TRBJ2-7, the full variable domain reads DGGITQSPKYLFRKEGQNVTLSCEQNLNHDAMYWYRQDPGQGLRLIYYSQIVNDFQKGDIAEGYSVSREKKESFPLTVTSAQKNPTAFYLCASSWTGGQYEQYFGPGTRLTVT.

This clone was found once. This rearrangement joins TRBV6-1 to TRBJ2-7; TRBD2 agrees at 10 bases. Germline assignment: CDR1 MNHNS and CDR2 SASEGT. The J segment lost 2 bases and the V segment lost 4 bases, leaving 8 bases of the junction unmatched. The CDR3 totals 16 residues. The CDR3 nucleotides are TGTGCCAGCAGTGTGTTAGGACTAGCGGAGACCTACGAGCAGTACTTC. Amino acids: CASSVLGLAETYEQYF.

This clone was observed a handful of times. The V call is TRBV21-1, the J call TRBJ1-1. TRBV21-1 corresponds to a pseudogene. The CDR3 length is 15 residues. CDR3 residues: CASSKGGGMNTEAFF. In nucleotides, the CDR3 is TGTGCCAGCAGCAAAGGGGGGGGGATGAACACTGAAGCTTTCTTT.

CDR3 in amino acids: CASSLAGSNQPQHF. The CDR3 DNA reads TGTGCCAGCAGCTTGGCGGGTAGCAATCAGCCCCAGCATTTT. The chain has TRBV5-4 and TRBJ1-5; D is ambiguous. Trimming shortened V by 0 bases and J by 0 bases, and 4 bases separated the two germline ends. Germline CDR1 is SGHNT and CDR2 is YYREEE (reference sequence). The CDR3 sequence is 14 residues long.

This chain links TRBV28 with TRBJ2-1; D is possibly TRBD2 (5 bases). CDR3 length: 12 amino acids. V dropped 3 bases and J dropped 8 bases, with 8 bases sitting between them. Germline CDR1 MDHEN, CDR2 SYDVKM. This CDR3 is CASSFQRDEQFF. The CDR3 DNA is TGTGCCAGCAGTTTCCAGAGGGATGAGCAGTTCTTC.

The CDR3, as DNA: TGTGCCAGCAGCGTAGGCGGGAGGCGGACAGATACGCAGTATTTT. It specifies CASSVGGRRTDTQYF. This sequence joins TRBV9 and TRBJ2-3; 8 bases align to TRBD2. Per the germline V gene, CDR1 is SGDLS and CDR2 is YYNGEE. The CDR3 covers 15 residues. Trimming removed 0 bases from V and 3 bases from J; junction bases left unmatched: 3.

The genes are TRBV18 and TRBJ1-4, with D unresolved. Trimming stripped 6 bases from V and 2 bases from J, with 13 bases between. Germline V gene lookup returns CDR1 KGHSH and CDR2 LQKENI. The length of the CDR3 is 15 residues. CDR3 DNA sequence: TGTGCCAGCTCCCGCGCGGGAATGACTAATGAAAAACTGTTTTTT. Encoded protein: CASSRAGMTNEKLFF.

The chain employs TRBV29-1 and TRBJ1-1; TRBD1 might be the D (6 bases). The CDR3 loop spans 14 amino acids. The V end lost 3 bases, the J end lost 4 bases, and 15 bases lay between the germline ends. The V gene's germline CDR1 is SQVTM and CDR2 ANQGSEA. CDR3 amino acids: CSVDAGVGVTEAFF. The DNA of the CDR3 is TGCAGCGTTGATGCAGGGGTTGGTGTCACTGAAGCTTTCTTT.

In regard to this clone: Relative to the germline gene, one junction end is altered; a read error may explain this. The J gene is TRBJ1-1, the V gene TRBV6-6; D possibly corresponds to TRBD1 (5 bases). This CDR3 region has 13 residues. Germline CDR1 reads MNHNY; CDR2 reads SVGAGI (reference sequence). CDR3 DNA: TGTGCCAGCAGTCACTCGACAGACACTGAAGCTTTCTTT. Its translation: CASSHSTDTEAFF.

The gene calls are TRBV30 and TRBJ1-6; tentative D call: TRBD1 (6 bases). V lost 3 bases to trimming and J lost 1 base, with 10 bases between them. Germline V gene lookup returns CDR1 GTSNPN and CDR2 SVGIG (reference sequence). There are 15 residues in the CDR3. CDR3 bases: TGTGCCTGGAGGATAGGGGGTTCCTATAATTCACCCCTCCACTTT. Amino acid sequence: CAWRIGGSYNSPLHF.

The chain employs TRBV7-9 and TRBJ2-5, with D maybe TRBD2 (6 bases). Germline values: CDR1 SEHNR, CDR2 FQNEAQ (reference sequence). The ends were cut back, 3 bases at V and 5 bases at J, with 10 bases in the middle. CDR3 length equals 13 residues. The CDR3 is CASSLGGSETQYF. The CDR3 nucleotides read TGTGCCAGCAGCTTGGGGGGAAGCGAGACCCAGTACTTC.

This clone is a singleton in its sample. This chain links TRBV6-5 with TRBJ2-7; TRBD1 matches 8 bases. Germline CDR1 reads MNHEY; CDR2 reads SVGAGI. Trimming removed 0 bases from V and 6 bases from J; junction bases left unmatched: 10. This CDR3 comprises 16 residues. CDR3 sequence: CASSYSMQSGGVEQYF. In nucleotides, the CDR3 is TGTGCCAGCAGTTACTCGATGCAGTCAGGGGGCGTCGAGCAGTACTTC.

The rearrangement uses TRBV4-3 and TRBJ1-2, with D possibly being TRBD1 (5 bases). The CDR3 sequence is 15 residues long. Trimming left V 0 bases short and J 4 bases short, with 12 bases between. Germline V gene sequence: CDR1 LGHNA, CDR2 YSLEER. The CDR3 DNA is TGCGCCAGCAGCCAAGAAGGGACTCGGGGCTATGGCTACACCTTC. As protein: CASSQEGTRGYGYTF.